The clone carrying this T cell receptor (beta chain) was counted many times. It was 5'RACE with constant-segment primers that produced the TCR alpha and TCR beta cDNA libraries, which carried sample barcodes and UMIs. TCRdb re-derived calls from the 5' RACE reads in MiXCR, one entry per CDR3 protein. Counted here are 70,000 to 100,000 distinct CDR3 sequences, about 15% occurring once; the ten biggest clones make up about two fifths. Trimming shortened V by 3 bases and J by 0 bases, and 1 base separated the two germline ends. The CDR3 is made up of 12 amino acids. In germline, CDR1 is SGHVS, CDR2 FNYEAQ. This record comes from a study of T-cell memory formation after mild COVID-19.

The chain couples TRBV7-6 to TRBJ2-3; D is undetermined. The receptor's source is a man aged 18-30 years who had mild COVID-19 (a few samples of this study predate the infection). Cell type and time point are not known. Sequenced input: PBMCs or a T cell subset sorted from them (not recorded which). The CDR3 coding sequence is TGTGCCAGCAGCTTTAGCACAGATACGCAGTATTTT. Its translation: CASSFSTDTQYF.